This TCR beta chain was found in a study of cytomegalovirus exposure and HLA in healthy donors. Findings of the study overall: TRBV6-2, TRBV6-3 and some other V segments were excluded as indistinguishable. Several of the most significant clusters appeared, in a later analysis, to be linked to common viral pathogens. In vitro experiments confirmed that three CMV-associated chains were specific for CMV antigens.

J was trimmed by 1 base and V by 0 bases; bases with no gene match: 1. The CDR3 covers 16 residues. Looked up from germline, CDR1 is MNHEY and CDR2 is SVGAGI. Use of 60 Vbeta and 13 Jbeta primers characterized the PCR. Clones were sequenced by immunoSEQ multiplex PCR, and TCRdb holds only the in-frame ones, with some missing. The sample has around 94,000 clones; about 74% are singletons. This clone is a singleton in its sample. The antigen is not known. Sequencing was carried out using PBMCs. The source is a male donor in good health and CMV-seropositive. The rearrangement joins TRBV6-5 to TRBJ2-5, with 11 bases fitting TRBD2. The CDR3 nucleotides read TGTGCCAGCAGTTACTCGCTAGCGGGAGGCCAAGAGACCCAGTACTTC. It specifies CASSYSLAGGQETQYF.